The 23 T cell receptor beta chains below were found in one sample sequenced in a study of cytomegalovirus exposure and HLA in healthy donors. 60 Vbeta and 13 Jbeta primers were used in PCR. TCRdb's copy holds only in-frame clones and misses some; the assay was immunoSEQ multiplex PCR. The data contain around 120,000 clones, around 73% of them singletons. The sample was PBMCs. Receptor source: a woman aged 40-49 years in good health and CMV-seropositive.

The chain links TRBV18 to TRBJ1-2; 12 bases align to TRBD1. The V segment lost 4 bases and the J segment 10 bases; nucleotides outside the gene matches: 7. The germline V gene has CDR1 KGHSH and CDR2 LQKENI. The CDR3 runs 14 residues. CDR3 amino acids: CASSLGTGGYDYTF. The CDR3 DNA is TGTGCCAGCTCACTTGGGACAGGGGGCTACGACTACACCTTC.

The rearrangement joins TRBV4-2 to TRBJ1-4; TRBD1 aligns across 7 bases. Per the germline V gene, CDR1 is LGHNA and CDR2 is YNFKEQ. This CDR3 is 15 amino acids long. The V and J ends lost 5 bases and 0 bases, in that order; junction bases with no gene match: 3. The CDR3 bases are TGTGCCAGCAGCAAGGGACAGACAACTAATGAAAAACTGTTTTTT. It codes for CASSKGQTTNEKLFF.

The rearrangement joins TRBV5-4 to TRBJ2-7, with 9 bases aligning to TRBD1. The CDR3 is 16 amino acids. With V trimmed by 0 bases and J by 2 bases, 6 bases remained unmatched. Germline-derived CDR1 and CDR2 are SGHNT and YYREEE (reference sequence). DNA of the CDR3: TGTGCCAGCAGCTTGGGATCCGGGACAGGGCCCTACGAGCAGTACTTC. It translates to CASSLGSGTGPYEQYF. The full variable domain, completed using reference TRBV5-4 and TRBJ2-7, is ETGVTQSPTHLIKTRGQQVTLRCSSQSGHNTVSWYQQALGQGPQFIFQYYREEENGRGNFPPRFSGLQFPNYSSELNVNALELDDSALYLCASSLGSGTGPYEQYFGPGTRLTVT.

V gene TRBV5-1 combines with J gene TRBJ2-5, with D perhaps matching TRBD1 (6 bases). Trimming shortened V by 0 bases and J by 5 bases, and 14 bases separated the two germline ends. Germline CDR1 is SGHRS and CDR2 is YFSETQ. The CDR3 is made up of 15 amino acids. This chain's CDR3 is CASSLEAGARETQYF. The DNA for the CDR3 is TGCGCCAGCAGCTTGGAGGCAGGGGCTCGGGAGACCCAGTACTTC.

Written as DNA, the CDR3 is TGTGCCAGCAGCGGGGGACCAGGGGGAGCGTCCTACGAGCAGTACTTC. Its translation is CASSGGPGGASYEQYF. V is TRBV9 and J is TRBJ2-7, with 7 bases aligning to TRBD1. CDR1 and CDR2 from the germline V gene are SGDLS and YYNGEE. This CDR3 contains 16 residues. Unmatched junction bases numbered 10, after V lost 3 bases and J lost 1 base.

This clone was detected a few times. The chain employs TRBV5-4 and TRBJ2-5; tentative D call: TRBD2 (5 bases). Trimming left V 0 bases short and J 5 bases short, with 8 bases between. The CDR3 runs to 13 residues. Germline CDR1 SGHNT, CDR2 YYREEE (reference sequence). The CDR3 is CASSLVGAETQYF. CDR3 bases: TGTGCCAGCAGCTTGGTGGGAGCGGAGACCCAGTACTTC. Combining the CDR3 with reference TRBV5-4 and TRBJ2-5 gives the whole variable domain ETGVTQSPTHLIKTRGQQVTLRCSSQSGHNTVSWYQQALGQGPQFIFQYYREEENGRGNFPPRFSGLQFPNYSSELNVNALELDDSALYLCASSLVGAETQYFGPGTRLLVL.

This chain links TRBV7-6 with TRBJ2-6; TRBD1 matches 8 bases. V gave up 1 base and J gave up 1 base; unmatched junction bases: 3. The CDR3 has 17 residues. Germline lookup yields CDR1 SGHVS and CDR2 FNYEAQ. CDR3 in amino acids: CASSLGHRGSGANVLTF. DNA of the CDR3: TGTGCCAGCAGCTTAGGTCACAGGGGGTCTGGGGCCAACGTCCTGACTTTC.

This clone showed up just a few times. This chain uses TRBV4-1 with TRBJ1-5, with no clear D. CDR1 is MGHRA, CDR2 YSYEKL, per germline. Trimming removed 2 bases at V and 2 bases at J, with 10 bases between. The CDR3 length is 15 residues. Here the CDR3 DNA reads TGCGCCAGCAGCCAACAAATCACGGGCAATCAGCCCCAGCATTTT. As protein: CASSQQITGNQPQHF.

The V and J genes are TRBV6-5 and TRBJ1-2, with D unclear. The CDR3 has 14 amino acids. V was cut by 0 bases and J by 8 bases, with 13 bases left in between. CDR1 is MNHEY, CDR2 SVGAGI, per germline. The CDR3, as DNA: TGTGCCAGCAGTTACTCTGGGAGAGTGGGAGGCTACACCTTC. This encodes CASSYSGRVGGYTF.

The rearrangement uses TRBV4-3 and TRBJ2-3; tentative D call: TRBD2 (5 bases). In germline, CDR1 is LGHNA, CDR2 YSLEER. The V end lost 1 base, the J end lost 3 bases, and 8 bases lay between the germline ends. There are 14 residues in the CDR3. CDR3 DNA: TGCGCCAGCAGCCAAGGGAGGATTACAGATACGCAGTATTTT. This sequence encodes CASSQGRITDTQYF.

This chain connects TRBV5-6 to TRBJ2-7, with TRBD1 identical over 11 bases. After removal of 4 bases from V and 4 bases from J, the junction contained 7 bases not matched to a gene. Looked up from germline, CDR1 is SGHDT and CDR2 is YYEEEE. The CDR3 has 15 amino acids. The CDR3 loop reads CASSPRGTGGYEQYF. The CDR3 DNA follows: TGTGCCAGCAGCCCCAGGGGGACAGGGGGATACGAGCAGTACTTC.

The V call is TRBV6-5, the J call TRBJ1-4; TRBD1 might be the D (5 bases). The germline gives CDR1 MNHEY, CDR2 SVGAGI. Trimming pared 6 bases from V and 6 bases from J, leaving 8 bases between. This CDR3 region has 12 residues. The CDR3 reads CASRGGDEKLFF. The CDR3 DNA sequence: TGTGCCAGCAGGGGGGGGGATGAAAAACTGTTTTTT.

The chain couples TRBV4-3 to TRBJ1-1; 12 nucleotides agree with TRBD1. From germline, CDR1 is LGHNA and CDR2 YSLEER. Losses at the gene ends were 4 bases for V and 11 bases for J; bases not matched to a gene: 8. The CDR3 loop spans 14 amino acids. This CDR3 is CASSLGQGATGAFF. The DNA of the CDR3 is TGCGCCAGCAGCCTGGGACAGGGGGCGACTGGGGCTTTCTTT.

The V gene is TRBV5-1, the J gene TRBJ2-7, with 8 bases identical to TRBD1. CDR3 length equals 14 residues. V was clipped by 0 bases and J by 7 bases; unmatched bases: 6. From germline, CDR1 is SGHRS and CDR2 YFSETQ. The CDR3 bases are TGCGCCAGCAGCTTGGAGGGACAGGTGGGTGAGCAGTACTTC. It codes for CASSLEGQVGEQYF.

In this sample, this clone turned up a few times. V gene TRBV19 combines with J gene TRBJ1-2; 7 bases are shared with TRBD1. Germline CDR1 is LNHDA and CDR2 is SQIVND (reference sequence). The J segment lost 7 bases and the V segment lost 6 bases, leaving 14 bases of the junction unmatched. This CDR3 has 15 amino acids. DNA for the CDR3: TGTGCCAGTAGCGCCTTACAGGGGCCCCGAAGTGGCTACACCTTC. This gives the protein CASSALQGPRSGYTF.

The chain recombines TRBV5-4 with TRBJ2-5; no clear D gene. The germline gives CDR1 SGHNT, CDR2 YYREEE (reference sequence). V gave up 0 bases and J gave up 5 bases, with 8 bases separating them. The CDR3 consists of 13 residues. CDR3 residues: CASSLGAVETQYF. The DNA for the CDR3 is TGTGCCAGCAGCTTGGGGGCAGTGGAGACCCAGTACTTC.

The chain combines TRBV19 with TRBJ1-4, with D unclear. Germline CDR1 reads LNHDA; CDR2 reads SQIVND (reference sequence). The CDR3 consists of 12 residues. The germline V and J ends were trimmed by 5 bases and 8 bases, with 9 bases remaining between them. This CDR3 reads CASSFAGEKLFF. CDR3 DNA: TGTGCCAGTAGTTTCGCGGGAGAAAAACTGTTTTTT.

The chain carries TRBV6-5 and TRBJ1-2; perhaps TRBD1 as D (6 bases). Germline CDR1 reads MNHEY; CDR2 reads SVGAGI. The length of the CDR3 is 14 residues. V lost 6 bases to trimming and J lost 6 bases, with 17 bases between them. CDR3 loop: CASSKGQPGNGYTF. The CDR3 coding sequence is TGTGCCAGCAGCAAAGGACAGCCCGGGAATGGCTACACCTTC.

The rearrangement links TRBV18 to TRBJ1-1; 8 nucleotides agree with TRBD1. J lost 8 bases, V lost 0 bases, and 11 bases had no gene match. CDR1 is KGHSH, CDR2 LQKENI, per germline. This CDR3 has 16 residues. Written as DNA, the CDR3 is TGTGCCAGCTCACCACCAATCGGGACAGGCCCTTCGGAAGCTTTCTTT. Translation gives CASSPPIGTGPSEAFF. Based on the CDR3 plus reference TRBV18 and TRBJ1-1, the full variable domain is NAGVMQNPRHLVRRRGQEARLRCSPMKGHSHVYWYRQLPEEGLKFMVYLQKENIIDESGMPKERFSAEFPKEGPSILRIQQVVRGDSAAYFCASSPPIGTGPSEAFFGQGTRLTVV.

The chain employs TRBV7-2 and TRBJ1-4; the match to TRBD1 covers 7 bases. Trimming at V came to 6 bases and at J to 8 bases, leaving 9 bases not matched to a gene. Looked up from germline, CDR1 is SGHTA and CDR2 is FQGNSA. The CDR3 runs 14 residues. The CDR3 here is CASRKRQGGEKLFF. CDR3 nucleotides: TGTGCCAGCAGAAAAAGACAGGGCGGAGAAAAACTGTTTTTT.

This chain uses TRBV7-3 with TRBJ1-6; the D is unclear. CDR3 size: 15 residues. Trimming stripped 6 bases from V and 7 bases from J, with 16 bases between. CDR1 is SGHTA and CDR2 is FQGTGA in the germline V gene. CDR3 loop: CASSYQGGQNSPLHF. The CDR3, as DNA: TGTGCCAGCAGTTACCAAGGAGGGCAGAATTCACCCCTCCACTTT. The whole variable domain, remainder taken from reference TRBV7-3 and TRBJ1-6, is GAGVSQTPSNKVTEKGKYVELRCDPISGHTALYWYRQSLGQGPEFLIYFQGTGAADDSGLPNDRFFAVRPEGSVSTLKIQRTERGDSAVYLCASSYQGGQNSPLHFGNGTRLTVT.

Concerning this clone itself: This same CDR3 is encoded by further DNA sequences in the sample. The chain couples TRBV7-3 to TRBJ1-2; D might be TRBD1 (5 bases). The CDR3 consists of 13 residues. Trimming took off 2 bases at V and 8 bases at J, with 12 bases between the two ends. From germline, CDR1 is SGHTA and CDR2 FQGTGA. CDR3 amino acids: CASSLGQGRGYTF. For the CDR3, the DNA is TGTGCCAGCAGCTTAGGCCAGGGTAGGGGCTACACCTTC.

This chain connects TRBV7-2 to TRBJ2-2, with 8 bases aligning to TRBD2. V trimming: 5 bases; J trimming: 3 bases; junction bases outside the gene matches: 5. The CDR3 runs to 15 residues. Looked up from germline, CDR1 is SGHTA and CDR2 is FQGNSA. Written as DNA, the CDR3 is TGTGCCAGCAGCCTACTTAGCGGGGACACCGGGGAGCTGTTTTTT. It translates to CASSLLSGDTGELFF. Filled out from reference TRBV7-2 and TRBJ2-2, the complete variable domain reads GAGVSQSPSNKVTEKGKDVELRCDPISGHTALYWYRQSLGQGLEFLIYFQGNSAPDKSGLPSDRFSAERTGGSVSTLTIQRTQQEDSAVYLCASSLLSGDTGELFFGEGSRLTVL.